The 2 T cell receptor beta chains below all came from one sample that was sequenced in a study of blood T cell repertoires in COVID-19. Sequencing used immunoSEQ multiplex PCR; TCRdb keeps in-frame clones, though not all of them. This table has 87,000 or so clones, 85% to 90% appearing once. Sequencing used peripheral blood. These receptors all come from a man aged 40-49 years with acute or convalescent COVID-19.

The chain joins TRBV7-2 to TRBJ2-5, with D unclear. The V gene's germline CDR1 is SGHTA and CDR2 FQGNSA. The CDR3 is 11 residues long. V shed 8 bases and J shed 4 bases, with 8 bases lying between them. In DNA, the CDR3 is TGTGCCAGCTACTCCCGAGAGACCCAGTACTTC. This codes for CASYSRETQYF.

The CDR3 reads CASSLDRRSSNYGYTF. The CDR3 bases are TGTGCCAGCAGCTTGGACAGGAGATCATCTAACTATGGCTACACCTTC. V gene TRBV5-6 combines with J gene TRBJ1-2, with D tentatively TRBD1 (5 bases). V was cut by 0 bases and J by 0 bases, with 12 bases left in between. This CDR3 comprises 16 residues. The V gene's germline CDR1 is SGHDT and CDR2 YYEEEE.